The 13 T cell receptor beta chains listed next were all sequenced from one sample in a study of graft-versus-host responses after intestinal transplantation. Libraries were prepared by immunoSEQ multiplex PCR; TCRdb keeps only in-frame clonotypes and omits some of them. The top ten clones hold approximately 7% of a sample with some 14,000 clones, about 90% of them seen once. The sample consisted of bone marrow, taken about 120 days after intestinal transplantation. Source of these receptors: a human patient who received an intestinal transplant, so some T cells may come from the graft donor.

CDR3 amino acids: CASRWDHYNSPLHF. The CDR3 nucleotides are TGTGCCAGCCGCTGGGACCACTATAATTCACCCCTCCACTTT. J is TRBJ1-6 and V is TRBV7-9, with a possible D match to TRBD1 (5 bases). Per the germline V gene, CDR1 is SEHNR and CDR2 is FQNEAQ (reference sequence). V lost 8 bases and J lost 3, with 11 bases in between. CDR3 length: 14 residues.

The chain couples TRBV13 to TRBJ2-1; possibly TRBD2 for D (6 bases). Germline loops: CDR1 PRHDT, CDR2 FYEKMQ (reference sequence). The CDR3 extends over 18 amino acids. With 4 bases removed from V and 0 bases from J, the gap between germline ends came to 19 bases. CDR3 residues: CASSSAGAMTSSYNEQFF. The DNA of the CDR3 is TGTGCCAGCAGCTCAGCGGGCGCAATGACAAGCTCCTACAATGAGCAGTTCTTC.

The chain recombines TRBV5-5 with TRBJ2-5, with a possible D match to TRBD2 (5 bases). There are 17 residues in the CDR3. The ends were cut back, 1 base at V and 2 bases at J, with 18 bases in the middle. Germline-derived CDR1 and CDR2 are SGHKS and YYEKEE (reference sequence). CDR3 DNA sequence: TGTGCCAGCAGCTTGAAGTCAGGACTCACCCCTCAAGAGACCCAGTACTTC. Its translation is CASSLKSGLTPQETQYF.

This clone was seen once. This sequence joins TRBV19 and TRBJ2-1; TRBD1 agrees at 8 bases. The junction had 6 bases not matched to a gene; V was cut back by 2 bases and J by 9 bases. This CDR3 spans 14 amino acids. Per germline, CDR1 LNHDA and CDR2 SQIVND (reference sequence). In nucleotides, the CDR3 is TGTGCCAGTAGTATAAAGGGGACAGGAACTGAGCAGTTCTTC. The encoded protein is CASSIKGTGTEQFF.

J is TRBJ2-1 and V is TRBV5-1, with TRBD2 matching over 11 bases. The CDR3 consists of 15 residues. J lost 8 bases, V lost 1 base, and 5 bases had no gene match. CDR1 and CDR2 from the germline V gene are SGHRS and YFSETQ. The CDR3 loop reads CASSLKLAGADEQFF. CDR3 DNA: TGCGCCAGCAGCTTGAAACTAGCGGGAGCCGATGAGCAGTTCTTC.

The chain carries TRBV19 and TRBJ2-5, with D possibly matching TRBD1 (6 bases). The germline gives CDR1 LNHDA, CDR2 SQIVND (reference sequence). The CDR3 sequence is 17 residues long. The germline V and J ends were trimmed by 2 bases and 0 bases, with 16 bases remaining between them. This CDR3 reads CASSIPRPGQNQETQYF. CDR3 DNA: TGTGCCAGTAGTATACCCCGCCCCGGACAGAACCAAGAGACCCAGTACTTC.

The chain recombines TRBV7-8 with TRBJ2-1, with 7 bases aligning to TRBD2. This CDR3 is 18 amino acids long. Trimming at V came to 1 base and at J to 5 bases, leaving 14 bases not matched to a gene. Germline CDR1 reads SGHVS; CDR2 reads FQNEAQ. CDR3 bases: TGTGCCAGCAGCTTAGGTTGGGTTGGAGGGAGGGAGAACAATGAGCAGTTCTTC. Its protein is CASSLGWVGGRENNEQFF.

This rearrangement joins TRBV7-2 to TRBJ2-3, with D possibly being TRBD2 (6 bases). Trimming pared 0 bases from V and 3 bases from J, leaving 10 bases between. Per the germline V gene, CDR1 is SGHTA and CDR2 is FQGNSA. The CDR3 extends over 15 amino acids. CDR3 nucleotide sequence: TGTGCCAGCAGCTTAGCGGGACGGGAGACAGATACGCAGTATTTT. This translates into CASSLAGRETDTQYF.

The chain links TRBV10-1 to TRBJ2-5; the match to TRBD2 covers 8 bases. Germline V gene data show CDR1 as WNHNN and CDR2 as SYGVQD (reference sequence). The V segment lost 3 bases and the J segment 5 bases; nucleotides outside the gene matches: 2. The CDR3 extends over 13 amino acids. In DNA form, the CDR3 reads TGCGCCAGCAGTGAAGCGGGAGCGGAGACCCAGTACTTC. This codes for CASSEAGAETQYF.

The gene calls are TRBV29-1 and TRBJ2-7; TRBD1 might be the D (5 bases). V was trimmed by 0 bases and J by 4 bases, leaving 19 bases between them. The CDR3 is 16 residues long. Germline V CDR1 and CDR2: SQVTM, ANQGSEA. The CDR3 DNA sequence: TGCAGCGTTGAAGATCGTGCCGGCAGGGCTACGTACGAGCAGTACTTC. Its translation is CSVEDRAGRATYEQYF.

V usage is TRBV19 and J usage is TRBJ2-5; 8 bases align to TRBD1. V shed 5 bases, J shed 5 bases, and the junction held 7 bases outside the gene matches. This CDR3 is 14 amino acids long. CDR1 and CDR2 (germline): LNHDA, SQIVND (reference sequence). The CDR3 region is CASSHRGKGETQYF. The CDR3 DNA reads as TGTGCCAGTAGTCACAGGGGGAAAGGGGAGACCCAGTACTTC.

The chain links TRBV28 to TRBJ2-7; D is undetermined. Germline V gives CDR1 MDHEN, CDR2 SYDVKM. Trimming cost V 8 bases and J 3 bases, with 5 bases left between them. This CDR3 comprises 10 residues. The DNA for the CDR3 is TGTGCCAGCTTGGGCTACGAGCAGTACTTC. It encodes CASLGYEQYF.

This chain uses TRBV7-3 with TRBJ1-1; TRBD1 aligns across 7 bases. V lost 3 bases to trimming and J lost 0 bases; unmatched junction nucleotides: 1. The CDR3 has 14 amino acids. The germline CDR1 and CDR2 sequences are SGHTA and FQGTGA. Here the CDR3 reads CASSLGQLNTEAFF. In nucleotides, the CDR3 is TGTGCCAGCAGCTTGGGACAGTTGAACACTGAAGCTTTCTTT. The full variable domain, with the rest looked up from reference TRBV7-3 and TRBJ1-1, is GAGVSQTPSNKVTEKGKYVELRCDPISGHTALYWYRQSLGQGPEFLIYFQGTGAADDSGLPNDRFFAVRPEGSVSTLKIQRTERGDSAVYLCASSLGQLNTEAFFGQGTRLTVV.